The clone carrying this TCR beta chain was counted at least ten times. The antigen remains unidentified. This specimen belongs to a study of T cell repertoires in cytomegalovirus infection. Across the study: An indication of both CMV infection and matching HLA type came from public TCR beta signatures.

Between the trimmed V and J ends, which lost 5 bases and 10 bases, there was a span of 18 bases. From germline, CDR1 is SGHTA and CDR2 FQGNSA. This CDR3 contains 14 residues. In TCRdb, the reads were re-called with MiXCR into one record per CDR3 protein. The table lists fewer than 250,000 distinct CDR3 sequences, roughly an eighth of them singletons. The study, taken as a whole, reports: HLA-C-restricted CMV-specific TCR beta clonotypes prevailed in the ex vivo response. Carriers of CMV and the relevant HLA type were discriminated by public TCR beta frequency.

The sequence was collected from a human donor in good health (CMV status not recorded). Some clones in this sample may be carry-over from other donors' samples. The chain links TRBV7-2 to TRBJ2-1; D uncertain. The sequenced material came from PBMCs. The CDR3 DNA reads TGTGCCAGCAGCGCCTTAGGGATCGGCGGAGAGCAGTTCTTC. Encoded protein: CASSALGIGGEQFF.